These T cell receptor beta chains were read from a single sample in a study of human T cells and chemical hapten exposure. TCRdb processed the RACE reads anew with MiXCR; each CDR3 protein has one entry. Found here are some 54,000 distinct CDR3 sequences, about a tenth of them singletons; the top ten hold 1.7%. This material consisted of whole blood, taken in connection with sensitization to the hapten diphenylcyclopropenone (DPC). All receptors derive from a woman in her fifties or sixties with alopecia areata. Some clones in this sample may be carry-over from other donors' samples. The CDR3 runs from the conserved cysteine through the conserved F or W. D genes are given only for firm matches. Not every row has a clone size; where given, it reads once, few, many or a size class.

CDR3 | DNA | J | size | D | V
CASSLTGLGGELFF | TGCGCCAGCAGCCTTACAGGGTTGGGCGGGGAGCTGTTTTTT | TRBJ2-2 | few | NA | TRBV4-1
CASSLPVTGELFF | TGTGCCAGCAGCCTCCCAGTCACCGGGGAGCTGTTTTTT | TRBJ2-2 | many | NA | TRBV7-2
CASSLDREAGELFF | TGCGCCAGCAGCTTGGATAGGGAGGCCGGGGAGCTGTTTTTT | TRBJ2-2 | many | NA | TRBV5-1
CASSEARAQYF | TGTGCCAGCAGCGAAGCTAGGGCCCAGTACTTC | TRBJ2-5 | NA | NA | TRBV6-1
CASSFGQVNYEQYF | TGTGCCAGCAGTTTCGGACAGGTCAACTACGAGCAGTACTTC | TRBJ2-7 | NA | TRBD1 | TRBV12-3/TRBV12-4
CASSLNDYNEQFF | TGCGCCAGCAGCTTGAATGACTACAATGAGCAGTTCTTC | TRBJ2-1 | many | NA | TRBV5-1
CAAQGSHGYTF | TGTGCCGCACAGGGAAGTCATGGCTACACCTTC | TRBJ1-2 | NA | NA | TRBV10-3
CASSAGTNEKLFF | TGTGCCAGCTCAGCAGGGACTAATGAAAAACTGTTTTTT | TRBJ1-4 | few | NA | TRBV18
CASIPNRGNEKLFF | TGCGCCAGCATTCCAAACAGGGGAAATGAAAAACTGTTTTTT | TRBJ1-4 | few | TRBD1 | TRBV10-2
CATSRGGTGTDIQYF | TGTGCCACCAGCAGAGGGGGGACAGGGACGGACATTCAGTACTTC | TRBJ2-4 | NA | TRBD1 | TRBV15
CSAAGARGLLKHLRSNEQFF | TGCAGCGCCGCTGGGGCCCGCGGACTCCTTAAGCACCTGAGATCCAATGAGCAGTTCTTC | TRBJ2-1 | few | NA | TRBV29-1
CASSQVNSGNTIYF | TGTGCCAGCAGCCAAGTGAACTCTGGAAACACCATATATTTT | TRBJ1-3 | NA | NA | TRBV14
CASSSGELYGYTF | TGTGCCAGCAGCTCCGGTGAGCTCTATGGCTACACCTTC | TRBJ1-2 | NA | NA | TRBV7-8
CASSPIGNEQFF | TGTGCCAGCAGTCCTATCGGGAATGAGCAGTTCTTC | TRBJ2-1 | many | NA | TRBV6-2/TRBV6-3
CAIAGDGYEQYF | TGTGCCATAGCTGGGGACGGCTACGAGCAGTACTTC | TRBJ2-7 | NA | NA | TRBV10-3
CSVEGNMNTEAFF | TGCAGCGTTGAGGGGAACATGAACACTGAAGCTTTCTTT | TRBJ1-1 | few | NA | TRBV29-1
CASSLYSTNTGELFF | TGCGCCAGCAGCTTGTACAGCACGAACACCGGGGAGCTGTTTTTT | TRBJ2-2 | many | NA | TRBV5-1
CASSQAGEAFF | TGTGCCAGCAGCCAGGCAGGTGAAGCTTTCTTT | TRBJ1-1 | many | NA | TRBV12-3/TRBV12-4
CASSESKGRQETQYF | TGCGCCAGCAGTGAGTCGAAGGGAAGACAAGAGACCCAGTACTTC | TRBJ2-5 | NA | NA | TRBV10-2
CASSLSLAGGFDEQFF | TGTGCCAGCAGTCTATCGCTAGCGGGAGGGTTCGATGAGCAGTTCTTC | TRBJ2-1 | many | TRBD2 | TRBV6-4
CAHSGDVRGEQFF | TGTGCCCACTCAGGGGACGTGAGGGGTGAGCAGTTCTTC | TRBJ2-1 | few | NA | TRBV28
CASSYSSSGRMAETQYF | TGTGCCAGCAGTTACTCGTCTAGCGGGAGGATGGCAGAGACCCAGTACTTC | TRBJ2-5 | NA | TRBD2 | TRBV6-5